Described below is a single T cell receptor beta chain sequence and its context. Its specificity is not known. These data belong to a study of T cell responses to AZD1222 COVID-19 vaccine. Study results and caveats: Donors in the cohort were predominantly white British and more often female, and clonal diversity was possibly underestimated. Spike as a whole was targeted by vaccine-associated CD4 TCRs, dominant at 160-218 and 743-854. The study sampled repertoires only after the peak T cell response.

Produced via immunoSEQ multiplex PCR; TCRdb's table is partial and in-frame only. Of more than 85,000 clones in the sample, more than 70% were seen once. This CDR3 has 15 residues. Trimming left V 1 base short and J 7 bases short, with 13 bases between. From germline, CDR1 is KGHSY and CDR2 FQNENV. The V and J genes are TRBV16 and TRBJ1-4; no definite D call. The starting material was peripheral blood, obtained 28 days after the second AZD1222 dose. The origin of this receptor is an adult who received the AZD1222 COVID-19 vaccine. In nucleotides, the CDR3 is TGTGCCAGCAGCCAATTGGGATCGGATGGTGAAAAACTGTTTTTT. Translated, it gives CASSQLGSDGEKLFF.